The 31 T cell receptor beta chains in this list originate from one sample, sequenced in a study of blood T cell repertoires in COVID-19. Sequenced by immunoSEQ multiplex PCR; TCRdb stores in-frame clones only, minus some. Altogether around 170,000 clones are present, roughly four fifths being singletons, with the ten largest covering under 10%. Sequencing used peripheral blood. The receptors were sampled from a woman in her 70s with COVID-19, enrolled during active disease.

The V and J genes are TRBV9 and TRBJ2-2; D possibly corresponds to TRBD2 (5 bases). CDR3 length: 16 residues. Germline V gene lookup returns CDR1 SGDLS and CDR2 YYNGEE. Trimming left V 2 bases short and J 4 bases short, with 15 bases between. The CDR3 region has the DNA TGTGCCAGCAGCGTCAACCCGGAGGCGATCACCGGGGAGCTGTTTTTT. Protein product: CASSVNPEAITGELFF.

This clone occurred a few times. This rearrangement joins TRBV3-1 (or the pseudogene TRBV3-2) to TRBJ1-2, with unresolved D. Trimming left V 5 bases short and J 10 bases short, with 11 bases between. In germline, CDR1 is LGHDT, CDR2 YNNKEL (reference sequence). The CDR3 is 11 residues long. The CDR3 region has the DNA TGTGCCAGCAGCTCGGGAACCTCCTACACCTTC. Protein product: CASSSGTSYTF.

V and J are TRBV19 and TRBJ1-2; 10 bases fit TRBD1. The CDR3 has 14 residues. V shed 2 bases and J 8 bases; nucleotides not matched to a gene: 5. Germline V CDR1 and CDR2: LNHDA, SQIVND (reference sequence). The CDR3 here is CASSIPDRGRGYTF. The CDR3 DNA follows: TGTGCCAGTAGTATACCAGACAGGGGGCGAGGCTACACCTTC.

The rearrangement joins TRBV4-1 to TRBJ1-6; maybe TRBD1 (5 bases). The germline CDR1 and CDR2 sequences are MGHRA and YSYEKL. Trimming stripped 4 bases from V and 0 bases from J, with 13 bases between. The CDR3 extends over 17 amino acids. CDR3 in DNA: TGCGCCAGCAGCCTTGGGACGGACTACTCCTATAATTCACCCCTCCACTTT. It yields the protein CASSLGTDYSYNSPLHF.

This clone came up once. The chain combines TRBV5-1 with TRBJ2-2; 8 bases are shared with TRBD2. Germline V gene sequence: CDR1 SGHRS, CDR2 YFSETQ. Unmatched junction bases numbered 4, after V lost 2 bases and J lost 4 bases. CDR3 length equals 15 residues. CDR3 DNA sequence: TGCGCCAGCAGCTTTGTGGCGGGAGGCACCGGGGAGCTGTTTTTT. It yields the protein CASSFVAGGTGELFF.

The chain's CDR3 is CASSLRGAGIEKLFF. In DNA, the CDR3 is TGTGCCAGCAGCTTGCGGGGGGCCGGTATTGAAAAACTGTTTTTT. This chain joins TRBV5-4 and TRBJ1-4, with a weak D call TRBD1 (6 bases). V was clipped by 1 base and J by 7 bases, with 14 bases between them. CDR3 size: 15 residues. Germline V gene data show CDR1 as SGHNT and CDR2 as YYREEE (reference sequence).

This chain uses TRBV9 with TRBJ2-1; 14 bases map to TRBD2. This CDR3 comprises 20 residues. Germline assignment: CDR1 SGDLS and CDR2 YYNGEE. Losses at the gene ends were 3 bases for V and 1 base for J; bases not matched to a gene: 12. The DNA for the CDR3 is TGTGCCAGCAGCGCCTTGCTTGGGACTAGCGGGAGTGCTTCCTACAATGAGCAGTTCTTC. Amino acid sequence: CASSALLGTSGSASYNEQFF. Looking up the rest from reference TRBV9 and TRBJ2-1 gives the full variable domain: DSGVTQTPKHLITATGQRVTLRCSPRSGDLSVYWYQQSLDQGLQFLIQYYNGEERAKGNILERFSAQQFPDLHSELNLSSLELGDSALYFCASSALLGTSGSASYNEQFFGPGTRLTVL.

The chain combines TRBV11-2 with TRBJ1-6; no clear D gene. Germline-derived CDR1 and CDR2 are SGHAT and FQNNGV. The ends were cut back, 2 bases at V and 7 bases at J, with 3 bases in the middle. This CDR3 is built from 12 residues. The CDR3 spells CASSLSNSPLHF. The CDR3 DNA reads TGTGCCAGCAGCTTAAGCAATTCACCCCTCCACTTT.

The chain couples TRBV11-2 to TRBJ2-3, with a tentative D call TRBD1 (6 bases). Trimming removed 8 bases from V and 4 bases from J, with 19 bases in between. Looked up from germline, CDR1 is SGHAT and CDR2 is FQNNGV. The CDR3 runs 15 residues. CDR3 in DNA: TGTGCCAGCTCCGGGACACCCAAGGTCCCAGATACGCAGTATTTT. This sequence encodes CASSGTPKVPDTQYF.

This rearrangement joins TRBV27 to TRBJ2-3, with D unresolved. The CDR3 has 10 amino acids. V lost 8 bases and J lost 8, with 8 bases in between. Germline CDR1 reads MNHEY; CDR2 reads SMNVEV (reference sequence). As DNA, the CDR3 is TGTGCCAGCGGAAGCGTTACGCAGTATTTT. This codes for CASGSVTQYF.

The chain combines TRBV7-2 with TRBJ2-3; tentatively, D is TRBD2 (6 bases). Germline-derived CDR1 and CDR2 are SGHTA and FQGNSA. This CDR3 comprises 15 residues. V was shortened by 5 bases and J by 0 bases, with 12 bases between the two germline ends. The CDR3 reads CASSPPGRSTDTQYF. CDR3 DNA sequence: TGTGCCAGCAGCCCCCCTGGGAGGAGCACAGATACGCAGTATTTT.

This clone was seen a few times. The chain's CDR3 is CASSLIGRGEAFF. DNA for the CDR3: TGTGCCAGCAGCCTCATTGGAAGGGGCGAAGCTTTCTTT. The chain links TRBV27 to TRBJ1-1; D may be TRBD1 (5 bases). V was shortened by 6 bases and J by 8 bases, with 16 bases between the two germline ends. Germline V CDR1 and CDR2: MNHEY, SMNVEV (reference sequence). The CDR3 totals 13 residues.

The CDR3 reads CASSYLKGANEQFF. CDR3 nucleotide sequence: TGTGCCAGCAGTTACTTAAAGGGAGCCAATGAGCAGTTCTTC. The V and J genes are TRBV6-2 or TRBV6-3 and TRBJ2-1, with D possibly matching TRBD2 (5 bases). CDR1 and CDR2 from the germline V gene are MNHEY and SVGEGT. This CDR3 is built from 14 residues. Trimming took 1 base from V and 6 from J, leaving 10 bases between them.

This sequence joins TRBV19 and TRBJ2-1; TRBD2 matches 8 bases. Germline lookup yields CDR1 LNHDA and CDR2 SQIVND (reference sequence). The CDR3 is made up of 16 amino acids. V gave up 6 bases and J gave up 0 bases; unmatched junction bases: 7. CDR3 nucleotide sequence: TGTGCCAGTAGCGGGAGGGTCCCAAGCTCCTACAATGAGCAGTTCTTC. Amino acids: CASSGRVPSSYNEQFF.

The rearrangement links TRBV19 to TRBJ1-6; no definite D call. V lost 5 bases and J lost 7, with 18 bases in between. Germline lookup yields CDR1 LNHDA and CDR2 SQIVND (reference sequence). The CDR3 spans 16 residues. CDR3 sequence reads: CASSPQPGERNSPLHF. DNA of the CDR3: TGTGCCAGTAGTCCGCAGCCGGGTGAGAGGAATTCACCCCTCCACTTT. Full variable domain (missing parts from reference TRBV19 and TRBJ1-6): DGGITQSPKYLFRKEGQNVTLSCEQNLNHDAMYWYRQDPGQGLRLIYYSQIVNDFQKGDIAEGYSVSREKKESFPLTVTSAQKNPTAFYLCASSPQPGERNSPLHFGNGTRLTVT.

The J gene is TRBJ2-4, the V gene TRBV18, with a tentative D call TRBD1 (5 bases). Deletions cut 3 bases from V and 6 bases from J, with 12 bases between. Per germline, CDR1 KGHSH and CDR2 LQKENI. The CDR3 extends over 14 amino acids. For the CDR3, the DNA is TGTGCCAGCTCACCGGGGCAGTTTTTAAACATTCAGTACTTC. Translated, it gives CASSPGQFLNIQYF.

The V gene is TRBV30, the J gene TRBJ1-3; D call uncertain. CDR1 is GTSNPN and CDR2 is SVGIG in the germline V gene (reference sequence). The CDR3 covers 12 residues. Between the trimmed V and J ends, which lost 5 bases and 1 base, there was a span of 6 bases. CDR3 sequence (DNA): TGTGCCTGGGGGCAGTCTGGAAACACCATATATTTT. It specifies CAWGQSGNTIYF. The variable domain in full, with the rest retrieved from reference TRBV30 and TRBJ1-3, is SQTIHQWPATLVQPVGSPLSLECTVEGTSNPNLYWYRQAAGRGLQLLFYSVGIGQISSEVPQNLSASRPQDRQFILSSKKLLLSDSGFYLCAWGQSGNTIYFGEGSWLTVV.

The chain recombines TRBV5-6 with TRBJ2-5; no clear D gene. Trimming took 5 bases from V and 5 from J, leaving 22 bases between them. The germline CDR1 and CDR2 sequences are SGHDT and YYEEEE. The CDR3 has 16 residues. Written as DNA, the CDR3 is TGTGCCAGCAGTTTGACCCCCATGGTAGAGGTGGAGACCCAGTACTTC. Amino acid sequence: CASSLTPMVEVETQYF.

This clone turned up a few times. The rearrangement uses TRBV19 and TRBJ2-5; 10 bases match TRBD1. The CDR3 is made up of 15 amino acids. J was trimmed by 5 bases and V by 3 bases; bases with no gene match: 6. From germline, CDR1 is LNHDA and CDR2 SQIVND (reference sequence). The CDR3 coding sequence is TGTGCCAGTAGTATCCAGACAGGGGGCCGGGAGACCCAGTACTTC. Translation gives CASSIQTGGRETQYF.

V and J are TRBV28 and TRBJ2-7; maybe TRBD2 (5 bases). This CDR3 comprises 14 residues. The germline V gene has CDR1 MDHEN and CDR2 SYDVKM. V was trimmed by 6 bases and J by 0 bases, leaving 12 bases between them. DNA for the CDR3: TGTGCCAGCAGAACGGGGTTGAGCTCCTACGAGCAGTACTTC. It translates to CASRTGLSSYEQYF. The full variable domain, completed using reference TRBV28 and TRBJ2-7, is DVKVTQSSRYLVKRTGEKVFLECVQDMDHENMFWYRQDPGLGLRLIYFSYDVKMKEKGDIPEGYSVSREKKERFSLILESASTNQTSMYLCASRTGLSSYEQYFGPGTRLTVT.

V and J are TRBV5-1 and TRBJ2-1; 7 bases agree with TRBD2. Trimming cost V 4 bases and J 9 bases; bases outside gene matches: 1. Germline CDR1 SGHRS, CDR2 YFSETQ. The CDR3 sequence is 11 residues long. CDR3 DNA sequence: TGCGCCAGCAGCGCGGGAGTTGAGCAGTTCTTC. This encodes CASSAGVEQFF.

The chain employs TRBV28 and TRBJ1-2, with D uncertain. This CDR3 comprises 14 residues. Germline loops: CDR1 MDHEN, CDR2 SYDVKM. V was shortened by 6 bases and J by 7 bases, with 18 bases between the two germline ends. CDR3 DNA: TGTGCCAGCAGCCCCCTCCCGGGGAGCGGTGGCTACACCTTC. Translating it yields CASSPLPGSGGYTF.

This clone appeared a single time. The gene calls are TRBV6-2 or TRBV6-3 and TRBJ2-3, with 7 bases fitting TRBD2. Germline V gene lookup returns CDR1 MNHEY and CDR2 SVGEGT. The trim removed 1 base at V and 2 bases at J, leaving 3 bases unmatched. The CDR3 runs 15 residues. CDR3 DNA sequence: TGTGCCAGCAGTTACTGGGGGGGTACCACAGATACGCAGTATTTT. Translated: CASSYWGGTTDTQYF.

The chain has TRBV29-1 and TRBJ2-7, with 7 bases lining up with TRBD2. J lost 2 bases, V lost 6 bases, and 4 bases had no gene match. Germline V gives CDR1 SQVTM, CDR2 ANQGSEA. The CDR3 has 12 residues. CDR3 protein: CSVGTTTYEQYF. CDR3 DNA sequence: TGCAGCGTGGGGACTACCACCTACGAGCAGTACTTC.

The CDR3 spells CASSLGGTSGRVLFF. The CDR3 DNA sequence: TGTGCCAGCAGCTTAGGGGGGACTAGCGGGAGGGTGCTGTTTTTT. This chain links TRBV7-2 with TRBJ2-2, with TRBD2 matching 16 bases. Germline-derived CDR1 and CDR2 are SGHTA and FQGNSA. Unmatched junction bases numbered 3, after V lost 1 base and J lost 13 bases. This CDR3 region has 15 residues.

This clone has a handful of counts. The chain has TRBV3-1 (or the pseudogene TRBV3-2) and TRBJ2-7, with 16 positions matching TRBD2. Per germline, CDR1 LGHDT and CDR2 YNNKEL (reference sequence). V dropped 0 bases and J dropped 3; count of bases not matched to a gene: 23. The CDR3 consists of 24 residues. The CDR3 here is CASSQDKRDRGPGTSGREDYEQYF. The DNA for the CDR3 is TGTGCCAGCAGCCAAGATAAGAGGGACAGAGGACCCGGGACTAGCGGGAGGGAAGACTACGAGCAGTACTTC.

This clone has only a few counts. The chain employs TRBV7-9 and TRBJ2-4, with 7 bases matching TRBD1. The CDR3 is 14 amino acids. The junction had 6 bases not matched to a gene; V was cut back by 5 bases and J by 5 bases. Germline-derived CDR1 and CDR2 are SEHNR and FQNEAQ (reference sequence). CDR3 protein: CASSLGTVQNIQYF. The DNA of the CDR3 is TGTGCCAGCAGCCTAGGGACAGTGCAAAACATTCAGTACTTC.

The V gene is TRBV4-2, the J gene TRBJ2-7, with 10 bases that match TRBD1. CDR1 LGHNA and CDR2 YNFKEQ come from the germline V gene. J lost 3 bases, V lost 6 bases, and 2 bases had no gene match. The CDR3 is 13 amino acids. The CDR3 sequence: CASRRTGGYEQYF. The CDR3, as DNA: TGTGCCAGCAGGAGGACAGGGGGCTACGAGCAGTACTTC.

This chain uses TRBV7-9 with TRBJ2-7; TRBD2 matches 11 bases. The length of the CDR3 is 15 residues. Germline CDR1 is SEHNR and CDR2 is FQNEAQ (reference sequence). V shed 5 bases, J shed 4 bases, and the junction held 7 bases outside the gene matches. The CDR3 sequence is CASSLPTSGMYEQYF. The CDR3 DNA follows: TGTGCCAGCAGCCTACCGACTAGCGGGATGTACGAGCAGTACTTC.

The V call is TRBV18, the J call TRBJ2-1, with D hard to call. The germline V gene encodes CDR1 KGHSH and CDR2 LQKENI. The CDR3 loop spans 16 amino acids. V was clipped by 2 bases and J by 2 bases, with 13 bases between them. CDR3 in DNA: TGTGCCAGCTCACCAGCGCCCTTAGCAACCTACAATGAGCAGTTCTTC. Protein sequence: CASSPAPLATYNEQFF.

This chain joins TRBV30 and TRBJ2-1; D perhaps matches TRBD2 (5 bases). Germline lookup yields CDR1 GTSNPN and CDR2 SVGIG (reference sequence). The V and J ends lost 6 bases and 9 bases respectively, with 24 bases between them. CDR3 length: 15 amino acids. Here the CDR3 reads CACPRVGGLPGEQFF. Here the CDR3 DNA reads TGTGCCTGCCCGCGGGTCGGTGGACTCCCTGGTGAGCAGTTCTTC. Full variable domain (outside the CDR3, taken from reference TRBV30 and TRBJ2-1): SQTIHQWPATLVQPVGSPLSLECTVEGTSNPNLYWYRQAAGRGLQLLFYSVGIGQISSEVPQNLSASRPQDRQFILSSKKLLLSDSGFYLCACPRVGGLPGEQFFGPGTRLTVL.